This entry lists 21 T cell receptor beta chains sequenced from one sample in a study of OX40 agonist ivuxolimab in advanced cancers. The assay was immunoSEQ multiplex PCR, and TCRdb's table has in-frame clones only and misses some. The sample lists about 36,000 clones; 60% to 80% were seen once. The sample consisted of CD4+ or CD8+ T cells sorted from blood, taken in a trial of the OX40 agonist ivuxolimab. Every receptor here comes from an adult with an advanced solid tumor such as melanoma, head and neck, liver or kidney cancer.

This chain's CDR3 is CASSIFGGPNEQFF. CDR3 nucleotide sequence: TGTGCCAGTAGTATTTTCGGCGGGCCCAATGAGCAGTTCTTC. V gene TRBV19 combines with J gene TRBJ2-1, with D perhaps matching TRBD2 (5 bases). This CDR3 is built from 14 residues. V lost 3 bases and J 6 bases, leaving 12 bases between the germline ends. The V gene's germline CDR1 is LNHDA and CDR2 SQIVND (reference sequence).

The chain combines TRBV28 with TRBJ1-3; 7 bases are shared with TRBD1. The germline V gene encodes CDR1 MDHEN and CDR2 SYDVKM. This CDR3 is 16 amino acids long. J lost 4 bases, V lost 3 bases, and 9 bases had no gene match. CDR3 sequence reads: CASSFYRDSPGNTIYF. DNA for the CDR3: TGTGCCAGCAGTTTTTATAGGGACAGCCCAGGAAACACCATATATTTT. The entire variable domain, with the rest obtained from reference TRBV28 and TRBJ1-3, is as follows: DVKVTQSSRYLVKRTGEKVFLECVQDMDHENMFWYRQDPGLGLRLIYFSYDVKMKEKGDIPEGYSVSREKKERFSLILESASTNQTSMYLCASSFYRDSPGNTIYFGEGSWLTVV.

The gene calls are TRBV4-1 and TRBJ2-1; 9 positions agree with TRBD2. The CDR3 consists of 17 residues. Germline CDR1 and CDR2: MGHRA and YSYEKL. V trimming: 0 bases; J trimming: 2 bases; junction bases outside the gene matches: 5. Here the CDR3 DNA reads TGCGCCAGCAGCCAAGATCAAAGCGGGGGGACCTACAATGAGCAGTTCTTC. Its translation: CASSQDQSGGTYNEQFF.

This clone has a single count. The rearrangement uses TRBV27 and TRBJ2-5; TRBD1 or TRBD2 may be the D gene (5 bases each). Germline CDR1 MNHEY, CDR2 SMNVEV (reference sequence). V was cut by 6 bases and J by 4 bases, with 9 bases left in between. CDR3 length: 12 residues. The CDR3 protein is CASSWDGETQYF. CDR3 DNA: TGTGCCAGCAGCTGGGACGGAGAGACCCAGTACTTC.

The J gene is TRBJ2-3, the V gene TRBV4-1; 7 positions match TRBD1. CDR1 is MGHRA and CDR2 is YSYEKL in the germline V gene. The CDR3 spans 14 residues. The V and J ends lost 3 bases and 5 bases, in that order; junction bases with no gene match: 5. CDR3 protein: CASSHGTVGDTQYF. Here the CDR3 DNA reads TGCGCCAGCAGCCACGGGACAGTCGGAGATACGCAGTATTTT.

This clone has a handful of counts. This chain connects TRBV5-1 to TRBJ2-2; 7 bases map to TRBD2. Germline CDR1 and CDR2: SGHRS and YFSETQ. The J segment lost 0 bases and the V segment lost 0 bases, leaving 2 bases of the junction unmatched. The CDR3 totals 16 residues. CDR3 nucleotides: TGCGCCAGCAGCTTGGATCTAGCGGCGAACACCGGGGAGCTGTTTTTT. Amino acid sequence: CASSLDLAANTGELFF.

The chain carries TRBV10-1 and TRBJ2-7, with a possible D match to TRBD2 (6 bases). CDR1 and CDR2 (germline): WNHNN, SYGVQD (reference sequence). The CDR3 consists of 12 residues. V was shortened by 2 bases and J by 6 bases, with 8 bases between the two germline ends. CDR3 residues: CASSEMGGEQYF. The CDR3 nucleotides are TGCGCCAGCAGTGAGATGGGAGGCGAGCAGTACTTC.

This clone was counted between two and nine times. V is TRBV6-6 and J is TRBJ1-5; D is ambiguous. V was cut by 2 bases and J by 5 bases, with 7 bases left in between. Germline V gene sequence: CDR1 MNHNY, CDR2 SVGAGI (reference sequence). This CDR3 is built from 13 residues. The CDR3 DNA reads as TGTGCCAGCAGTTACCTAGAATATCAGCCCCAGCATTTT. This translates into CASSYLEYQPQHF.

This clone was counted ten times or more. The CDR3 protein is CASRSGQGRGNTIYF. The CDR3 DNA follows: TGTGCCAGCAGAAGCGGACAGGGTCGGGGAAACACCATATATTTT. The chain joins TRBV2 to TRBJ1-3, with TRBD1 identical over 8 bases. The CDR3 length is 15 residues. Germline CDR1 SNHLY, CDR2 FYNNEI. V was clipped by 6 bases and J by 4 bases; unmatched bases: 8.

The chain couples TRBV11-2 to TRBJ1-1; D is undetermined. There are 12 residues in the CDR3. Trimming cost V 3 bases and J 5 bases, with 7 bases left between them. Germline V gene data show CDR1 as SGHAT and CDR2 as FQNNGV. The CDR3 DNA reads TGTGCCAGCAGCTTGACATCTACTGAAGCTTTCTTT. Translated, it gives CASSLTSTEAFF.

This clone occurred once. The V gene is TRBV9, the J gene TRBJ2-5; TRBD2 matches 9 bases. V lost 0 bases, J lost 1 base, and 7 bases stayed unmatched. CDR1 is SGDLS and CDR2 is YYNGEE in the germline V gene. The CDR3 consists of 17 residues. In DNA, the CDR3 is TGTGCCAGCAGCGTAGCTGCCAGCGGGGGGCTCCAAGAGACCCAGTACTTC. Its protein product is CASSVAASGGLQETQYF.

The CDR3 loop reads CASSLGGADTQYF. The CDR3 region has the DNA TGTGCCAGCAGCTTAGGGGGCGCAGATACGCAGTATTTT. This chain connects TRBV7-3 to TRBJ2-3, with D perhaps TRBD1 (6 bases). This CDR3 has 13 amino acids. Per the germline V gene, CDR1 is SGHTA and CDR2 is FQGTGA. V lost 2 bases, J lost 4 bases, and 7 bases lay in between.

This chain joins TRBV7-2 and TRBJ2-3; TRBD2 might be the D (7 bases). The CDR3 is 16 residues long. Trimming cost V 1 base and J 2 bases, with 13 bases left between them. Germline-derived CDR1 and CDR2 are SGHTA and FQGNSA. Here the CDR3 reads CASSLVGGRITDTQYF. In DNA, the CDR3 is TGTGCCAGCAGCTTAGTGGGGGGGCGGATCACAGATACGCAGTATTTT.

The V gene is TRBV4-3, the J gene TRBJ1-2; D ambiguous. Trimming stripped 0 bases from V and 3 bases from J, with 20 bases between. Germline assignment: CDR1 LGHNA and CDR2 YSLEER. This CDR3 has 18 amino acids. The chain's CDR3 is CASSQDIGPTFSYYGYTF. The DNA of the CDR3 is TGCGCCAGCAGCCAAGATATAGGTCCCACCTTTTCCTACTATGGCTACACCTTC.

The CDR3 sequence is CATSGQNNSPLHF. The CDR3 DNA reads TGTGCCACCTCCGGACAAAATAATTCACCCCTCCACTTT. The rearrangement joins TRBV27 to TRBJ1-6, with D possibly matching TRBD1 (5 bases). CDR3 length: 13 amino acids. Trimming shortened V by 10 bases and J by 5 bases, and 12 bases separated the two germline ends. Germline V lookup: CDR1 MNHEY, CDR2 SMNVEV (reference sequence).

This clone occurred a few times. CDR3 amino acids: CASRQVSYNEQFF. For the CDR3, the DNA is TGTGCCTCCCGACAGGTCTCCTACAATGAGCAGTTCTTC. V usage is TRBV28 and J usage is TRBJ2-1; the D gene is possibly TRBD1 (6 bases). Germline V lookup: CDR1 MDHEN, CDR2 SYDVKM. CDR3 length: 13 residues. V was clipped by 11 bases and J by 0 bases, with 11 bases between them. The full variable domain, in which reference TRBV28 and TRBJ2-1 provide the parts outside the CDR3, is DVKVTQSSRYLVKRTGEKVFLECVQDMDHENMFWYRQDPGLGLRLIYFSYDVKMKEKGDIPEGYSVSREKKERFSLILESASTNQTSMYLCASRQVSYNEQFFGPGTRLTVL.

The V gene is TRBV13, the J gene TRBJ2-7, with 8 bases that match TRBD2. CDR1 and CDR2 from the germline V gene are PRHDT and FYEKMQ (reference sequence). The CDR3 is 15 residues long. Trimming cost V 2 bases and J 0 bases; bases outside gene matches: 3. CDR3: CASSLTSGSSYEQYF. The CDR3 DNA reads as TGTGCCAGCAGCTTAACTAGCGGAAGCTCCTACGAGCAGTACTTC.

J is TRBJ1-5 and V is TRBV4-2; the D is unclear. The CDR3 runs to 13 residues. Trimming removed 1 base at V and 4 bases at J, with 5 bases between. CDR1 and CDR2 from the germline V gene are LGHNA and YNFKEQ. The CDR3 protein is CASSQGGNQPQHF. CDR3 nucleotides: TGTGCCAGCAGCCAAGGGGGTAATCAGCCCCAGCATTTT.

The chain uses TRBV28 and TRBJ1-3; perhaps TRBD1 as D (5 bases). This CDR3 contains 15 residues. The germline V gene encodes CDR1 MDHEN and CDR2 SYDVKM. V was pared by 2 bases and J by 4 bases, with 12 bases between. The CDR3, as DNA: TGTGCCAGCAGTTTAGGGACTCGGACAGGAAACACCATATATTTT. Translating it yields CASSLGTRTGNTIYF.

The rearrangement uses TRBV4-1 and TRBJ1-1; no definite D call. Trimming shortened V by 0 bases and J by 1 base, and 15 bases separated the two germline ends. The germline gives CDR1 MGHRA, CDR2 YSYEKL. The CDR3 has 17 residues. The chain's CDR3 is CASSQEFEGLGNTEAFF. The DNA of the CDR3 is TGCGCCAGCAGCCAAGAATTCGAGGGATTGGGGAACACTGAAGCTTTCTTT.

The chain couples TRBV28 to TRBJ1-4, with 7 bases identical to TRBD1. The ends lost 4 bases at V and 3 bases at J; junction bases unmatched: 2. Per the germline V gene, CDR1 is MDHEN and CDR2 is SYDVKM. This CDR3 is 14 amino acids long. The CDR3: CASSWDRANEKLFF. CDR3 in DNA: TGTGCCAGCAGTTGGGACAGAGCTAATGAAAAACTGTTTTTT.